This TCR beta chain was identified in a study of blood T cell repertoires in COVID-19. Background on the study: Samples of COVID-19 (acute and convalescent) were obtained from the United States, Italy and Spain.

The CDR3 consists of 15 residues. V trimming: 1 base; J trimming: 4 bases; junction bases outside the gene matches: 4. Germline CDR1 SGHRS, CDR2 YFSETQ. Only in-frame clones appear in the TCRdb table, and some are missing; sequencing was by immunoSEQ multiplex PCR. This sample has approximately 72,000 clones, with less than 90% found just once. The sample consisted of peripheral blood. The receptor was derived from a man in his fifties or sixties with active COVID-19. The chain uses TRBV5-1 and TRBJ2-1; 8 positions agree with TRBD2. In DNA, the CDR3 is TGCGCCAGCAGCTTGACGGGAGGGATATACAATGAGCAGTTCTTC. Its protein is CASSLTGGIYNEQFF.